Below, one T cell receptor beta chain is given with its context. The same CDR3 can be traced to other DNA sequences in this sample. Trimming removed 6 bases at V and 4 bases at J, with 13 bases between. This CDR3 comprises 13 residues. Germline assignment: CDR1 KGHSH and CDR2 LQKENI. The sample comes from a study of technical replicates of blood from a handful of donors. The repertoire was sequenced with immunoSEQ multiplex PCR; TCRdb's copy has only in-frame clones and lacks some. The sample lists about 49,000 clones, more than 85% seen once, with about 3.9% in the top ten. The TCR originated in a human donor in good health. Some clones in this sample may be carry-over from other donors' samples. The sequencing input was PBMCs. The rearrangement joins TRBV18 to TRBJ2-7; perhaps TRBD2 as D (6 bases). CDR3 DNA: TGTGCCAGCTCCCCGGGACTGCTATACGAGCAGTACTTC. Protein: CASSPGLLYEQYF.